This T cell receptor (beta chain) was profiled in a study of radiation and T cells in renal cell carcinoma. Study-wide results and caveats: Top tumor clonotypes rose in blood 2 weeks post-radiation, then contracted.

TCRdb's table, derived via immunoSEQ multiplex PCR, lists solely in-frame clones and lacks some. There are about 170,000 clones in the sample; 88% occur only once, and around 11% lies in the top ten. Time point meaning: blood 4 weeks post-SBRT, at nephrectomy. Regarding treatment: 15 Gy SBRT to primary tumor, nephrectomy 4 weeks later. Nephrectomy followed 15 Gy stereotactic body radiation by 4 weeks. Serial blood draws occurred at baseline and 2 and 4 weeks post-SBRT. To note about this clone: Its matching antigen is unknown.

Trimming took 2 bases from V and 5 from J, leaving 10 bases between them. Germline CDR1 and CDR2: KGHSH and LQKENI. The CDR3 has 14 residues. The TCR originated in a woman aged 50 to 60 with renal cell carcinoma. The chain uses TRBV18 and TRBJ2-1; a weak D match, TRBD2 (6 bases). Sequencing was performed on blood, taken from a patient whose treatment included radiotherapy and nephrectomy. CDR3 nucleotides: TGTGCCAGCTCACCAACTCGGGGGAACAATGAGCAGTTCTTC. Translating gives CASSPTRGNNEQFF.